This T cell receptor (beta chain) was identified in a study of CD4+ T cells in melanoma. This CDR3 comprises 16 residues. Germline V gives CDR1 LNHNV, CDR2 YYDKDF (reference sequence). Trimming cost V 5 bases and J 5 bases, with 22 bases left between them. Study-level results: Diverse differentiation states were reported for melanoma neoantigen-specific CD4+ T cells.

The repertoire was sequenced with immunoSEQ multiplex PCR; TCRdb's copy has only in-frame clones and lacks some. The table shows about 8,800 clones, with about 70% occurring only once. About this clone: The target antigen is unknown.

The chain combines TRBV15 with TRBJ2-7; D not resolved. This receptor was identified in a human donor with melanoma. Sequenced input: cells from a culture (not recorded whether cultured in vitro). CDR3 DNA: TGTGCCACCAGCCCTCTCAAGGACGGCGGATTCGACGAGCAGTACTTC. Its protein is CATSPLKDGGFDEQYF.